This TCR beta chain originates from a study of blood T cell repertoires in COVID-19. Generated by immunoSEQ multiplex PCR, the TCRdb table keeps only in-frame clones and is missing some. This sample carries under 300,000 clones, approximately 84% of them seen once, and the ten largest clones take roughly 1.5%. The ends lost 0 bases at V and 15 bases at J; junction bases unmatched: 8. The germline V gene encodes CDR1 LGHDT and CDR2 YNNKEL (reference sequence). The CDR3 covers 13 residues. The rearrangement joins TRBV3-1 (or the pseudogene TRBV3-2) to TRBJ2-1; 7 nucleotides agree with TRBD2. Sequences were obtained from peripheral blood. The TCR comes from a human donor with COVID-19, enrolled during active disease. The donor label of this sample is uncertain. CDR3 residues: CASSQDKRGGGFF. As DNA, the CDR3 is TGTGCCAGCAGCCAAGATAAACGCGGCGGGGGGTTCTTC.